These 21 T cell receptor beta chains originate from one sample sequenced in a study of blood T cell repertoires in COVID-19. TCRdb keeps only in-frame clones here, not all; method: immunoSEQ multiplex PCR. The sample records 350,000 or so clones, around 85% being singletons. The sequenced sample was PBMCs or T cells enriched from blood (not recorded which). These receptors were obtained from a woman aged 40 to 50 with acute COVID-19.

A single count supports this clone. The chain is built from TRBV27 and TRBJ2-7; the D gene is possibly TRBD1 (6 bases). The CDR3 is 15 amino acids. Trimming shortened V by 6 bases and J by 7 bases, and 22 bases separated the two germline ends. The germline gives CDR1 MNHEY, CDR2 SMNVEV (reference sequence). The DNA of the CDR3 is TGTGCCAGCAGATCCGGAGACAGGACGTCTGGGGAGCAGTACTTC. Translation: CASRSGDRTSGEQYF.

The table lists this clone with a count of one. The genes are TRBV20-1 and TRBJ2-7; D ambiguous. Germline-derived CDR1 and CDR2 are DFQATT and SNEGSKA (reference sequence). V was cut by 6 bases and J by 6 bases, with 12 bases left in between. CDR3 length: 11 residues. CDR3 DNA sequence: TGCAGTGCCTCTACTACTACCGAGCAGTACTTC. Translated, it gives CSASTTTEQYF.

The V gene is TRBV5-1, the J gene TRBJ2-7; D is ambiguous. The V and J ends lost 5 bases and 0 bases respectively, with 9 bases between them. Per the germline V gene, CDR1 is SGHRS and CDR2 is YFSETQ. The CDR3 has 13 amino acids. The CDR3 reads CASSESSSYEQYF. For the CDR3, the DNA is TGCGCCAGCAGTGAAAGTAGCTCCTACGAGCAGTACTTC.

The CDR3 coding sequence is TGTGCCAGCAGCTTGGCTTATCTCCTCCCTTTTTTTGGGGCCAACGTCCTGACTTTC. This gives the protein CASSLAYLLPFFGANVLTF. This chain connects TRBV5-6 to TRBJ2-6; D remains unclear. This CDR3 contains 19 residues. Germline values: CDR1 SGHDT, CDR2 YYEEEE. Trimming cost V 0 bases and J 3 bases, with 19 bases left between them.

The chain carries TRBV19 and TRBJ1-3; 8 bases are a match to TRBD1. From germline, CDR1 is LNHDA and CDR2 SQIVND (reference sequence). There are 15 residues in the CDR3. The trim removed 7 bases at V and 4 bases at J, leaving 9 bases unmatched. CDR3 sequence reads: CASTRTGSTGNTIYF. The CDR3 DNA is TGTGCCAGTACGCGGACAGGGTCTACCGGAAACACCATATATTTT. The whole variable domain, remainder taken from reference TRBV19 and TRBJ1-3, is DGGITQSPKYLFRKEGQNVTLSCEQNLNHDAMYWYRQDPGQGLRLIYYSQIVNDFQKGDIAEGYSVSREKKESFPLTVTSAQKNPTAFYLCASTRTGSTGNTIYFGEGSWLTVV.

This chain joins TRBV27 and TRBJ1-2; no reliable D call. The CDR3 is made up of 13 amino acids. The germline CDR1 and CDR2 sequences are MNHEY and SMNVEV (reference sequence). Trimming cost V 3 bases and J 8 bases, with 13 bases left between them. The CDR3 nucleotides read TGTGCCAGCAGTTTTTCCGTGAGTGAAGGCTACACCTTC. Amino acids: CASSFSVSEGYTF.

The chain joins TRBV7-2 to TRBJ1-1; 7 bases fit TRBD1. The CDR3 loop spans 16 amino acids. CDR1 SGHTA and CDR2 FQGNSA come from the germline V gene. The J segment lost 6 bases and the V segment lost 5 bases, leaving 15 bases of the junction unmatched. The CDR3 bases are TGTGCCAGCAGCCGCCTCACAGGGGTGATTTCGGCTGAAGCTTTCTTT. It encodes CASSRLTGVISAEAFF.

The chain couples TRBV7-2 to TRBJ1-2, with D possibly matching TRBD1 (6 bases). CDR1 is SGHTA, CDR2 FQGNSA, per germline. V was clipped by 5 bases and J by 0 bases, with 13 bases between them. This CDR3 has 15 amino acids. Here the CDR3 DNA reads TGTGCCAGCAGCCCAAGGGGGGGAGCTAACTATGGCTACACCTTC. Its translation is CASSPRGGANYGYTF.

The CDR3, as DNA: TGTGCCAGCAGAGATGACAGGCTTGACGGCTACACCTTC. As protein: CASRDDRLDGYTF. The V call is TRBV2, the J call TRBJ1-2; TRBD1 might be the D (6 bases). V lost 6 bases, J lost 8 bases, and 16 bases lay in between. CDR1 and CDR2 (germline): SNHLY, FYNNEI. The CDR3 consists of 13 residues. The variable domain in full, with the rest retrieved from reference TRBV2 and TRBJ1-2, is EPEVTQTPSHQVTQMGQEVILRCVPISNHLYFYWYRQILGQKVEFLVSFYNNEISEKSEIFDDQFSVERPDGSNFTLKIRSTKLEDSAMYFCASRDDRLDGYTFGSGTRLTVV.

The sample holds a few counts of this clone. The genes are TRBV3-1 (or the pseudogene TRBV3-2) and TRBJ1-3; D gene unclear. The CDR3 length is 15 residues. Trimming pared 0 bases from V and 2 bases from J, leaving 8 bases between. The germline V gene encodes CDR1 LGHDT and CDR2 YNNKEL (reference sequence). This CDR3 reads CASSQDLRAGNTIYF. CDR3 bases: TGTGCCAGCAGCCAAGATCTTCGGGCTGGAAACACCATATATTTT.

This chain connects TRBV3-1 (or the pseudogene TRBV3-2) to TRBJ2-5; a weak D match, TRBD2 (6 bases). Trimming removed 0 bases from V and 14 bases from J, with 13 bases in between. This CDR3 is 12 amino acids long. In germline, CDR1 is LGHDT, CDR2 YNNKEL (reference sequence). CDR3 in amino acids: CASSQDPGLPYF. In DNA, the CDR3 is TGTGCCAGCAGCCAAGATCCGGGACTCCCCTACTTC.

This clone was counted a single time. This chain connects TRBV28 to TRBJ1-2; 11 bases agree with TRBD1. The germline gives CDR1 MDHEN, CDR2 SYDVKM. J gave up 4 bases and V 5 bases, and 6 bases lay outside the gene matches. This CDR3 is 15 amino acids long. CDR3: CASSLTGTGGYGYTF. In DNA form, the CDR3 reads TGTGCCAGCAGTCTAACCGGGACAGGGGGCTATGGCTACACCTTC.

The chain links TRBV6-5 to TRBJ1-5, with 7 bases fitting TRBD1. Germline CDR1 is MNHEY and CDR2 is SVGAGI. V shed 2 bases, J shed 2 bases, and the junction held 3 bases outside the gene matches. The CDR3 spans 15 residues. The CDR3 here is CASSYRQGGNQPQHF. DNA for the CDR3: TGTGCCAGCAGTTACCGGCAGGGGGGCAATCAGCCCCAGCATTTT.

The CDR3 sequence: CASSYSSRNTEAFF. Here the CDR3 DNA reads TGTGCCAGCAGTTACTCATCCAGGAACACTGAAGCTTTCTTT. The V gene is TRBV6-5, the J gene TRBJ1-1; no firm D call. This CDR3 contains 14 residues. Germline CDR1 and CDR2: MNHEY and SVGAGI. Trimming took off 0 bases at V and 1 base at J, with 6 bases between the two ends.

The chain couples TRBV27 to TRBJ2-7, with D possibly matching TRBD1 (5 bases). Germline lookup yields CDR1 MNHEY and CDR2 SMNVEV (reference sequence). V was pared by 10 bases and J by 1 base, with 20 bases between. The CDR3 is 15 amino acids. CDR3 loop: CATKDSGKGSYEQYF. The CDR3 DNA is TGTGCCACCAAGGATTCAGGGAAGGGATCCTACGAGCAGTACTTC.

The chain joins TRBV7-2 to TRBJ2-1; the match to TRBD2 covers 8 bases. The CDR3 runs to 16 residues. Germline V gene data show CDR1 as SGHTA and CDR2 as FQGNSA. V was clipped by 1 base and J by 6 bases; unmatched bases: 8. For the CDR3, the DNA is TGTGCCAGCAGCTTAGTGGGTAGCGGGATAGCCAATGAGCAGTTCTTC. It encodes CASSLVGSGIANEQFF.

This clone was recorded only once. The chain combines TRBV18 with TRBJ2-7; D unclear. CDR3 length: 14 amino acids. The V end lost 1 base, the J end lost 6 bases, and 13 bases lay between the germline ends. Germline-derived CDR1 and CDR2 are KGHSH and LQKENI. The CDR3 loop reads CASSPQTTQIEQYF. The CDR3 DNA follows: TGTGCCAGCTCACCACAGACAACTCAGATCGAGCAGTACTTC.

V and J are TRBV29-1 and TRBJ1-5, with a tentative D call TRBD1 (6 bases). Trimming took 6 bases from V and 4 from J, leaving 13 bases between them. The CDR3 runs 13 residues. Germline V gene lookup returns CDR1 SQVTM and CDR2 ANQGSEA. The DNA of the CDR3 is TGCAGCGTCCGCCGGGACACAAATCAGCCCCAGCATTTT. Translating it yields CSVRRDTNQPQHF.

The J gene is TRBJ1-5, the V gene TRBV2; possibly TRBD1 for D (6 bases). The germline V gene encodes CDR1 SNHLY and CDR2 FYNNEI. V was cut by 6 bases and J by 3 bases, with 12 bases left in between. CDR3 length equals 14 residues. The CDR3 protein is CASRLDRSNQPQHF. In nucleotides, the CDR3 is TGTGCCAGCAGGCTGGACAGATCCAATCAGCCCCAGCATTTT. Combining the CDR3 with reference TRBV2 and TRBJ1-5 gives the whole variable domain EPEVTQTPSHQVTQMGQEVILRCVPISNHLYFYWYRQILGQKVEFLVSFYNNEISEKSEIFDDQFSVERPDGSNFTLKIRSTKLEDSAMYFCASRLDRSNQPQHFGDGTRLSIL.

The chain employs TRBV7-8 and TRBJ1-2, with TRBD1 matching 7 bases. The V gene's germline CDR1 is SGHVS and CDR2 FQNEAQ. Losses at the gene ends were 1 base for V and 8 bases for J; bases not matched to a gene: 10. This CDR3 spans 15 amino acids. In nucleotides, the CDR3 is TGTGCCAGCAGCTTAGGGGCCCCAGGGGGAGGCGGCTACACCTTC. It translates to CASSLGAPGGGGYTF. Complete variable domain (other parts from reference TRBV7-8 and TRBJ1-2): GAGVSQSPRYKVAKRGQDVALRCDPISGHVSLFWYQQALGQGPEFLTYFQNEAQLDKSGLPSDRFFAERPEGSVSTLKIQRTQQEDSAVYLCASSLGAPGGGGYTFGSGTRLTVV.

The rearrangement links TRBV9 to TRBJ2-7, with TRBD1 matching over 11 bases. Trimming cost V 3 bases and J 6 bases; bases outside gene matches: 5. Per the germline V gene, CDR1 is SGDLS and CDR2 is YYNGEE. This CDR3 region has 14 residues. The CDR3 here is CASSDTGQGGEQYF. The CDR3 region has the DNA TGTGCCAGCAGCGATACGGGACAGGGGGGCGAGCAGTACTTC.